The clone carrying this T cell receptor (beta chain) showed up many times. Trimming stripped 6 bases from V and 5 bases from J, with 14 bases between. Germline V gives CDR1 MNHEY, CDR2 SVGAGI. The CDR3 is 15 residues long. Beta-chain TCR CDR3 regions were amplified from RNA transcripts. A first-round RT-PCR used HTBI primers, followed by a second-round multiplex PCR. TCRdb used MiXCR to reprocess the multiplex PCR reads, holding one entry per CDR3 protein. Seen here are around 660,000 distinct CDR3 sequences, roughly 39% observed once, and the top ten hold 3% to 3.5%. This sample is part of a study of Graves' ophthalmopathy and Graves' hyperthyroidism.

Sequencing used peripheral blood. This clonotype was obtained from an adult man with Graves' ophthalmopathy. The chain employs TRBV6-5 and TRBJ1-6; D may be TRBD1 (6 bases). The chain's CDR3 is CASSADSGDNSPLHF. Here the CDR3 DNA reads TGTGCCAGCAGCGCGGACAGCGGGGATAATTCACCCCTCCACTTT.